This T cell receptor (beta chain) was found in a study of blood T cell repertoires in COVID-19. In the study overall: There were acute and convalescent COVID-19 samples, and they came from the United States, Italy and Spain.

The table lists this clone with a count of one. In the authors' workflow: Estimated nucleated cell counts came from reference gene primer amplification. TCRdb keeps only in-frame clones here, not all; method: immunoSEQ multiplex PCR. For V, J and clone size, that table is used; D and trimming come from the DNA. The data hold approximately 350,000 clones, with roughly 90% observed a single time. V dropped 7 bases and J dropped 6; count of bases not matched to a gene: 11. The length of the CDR3 is 15 residues. Germline CDR1 reads SGHNT; CDR2 reads YYREEE (reference sequence). This TCR came from a man aged 40-55 years with acute or convalescent COVID-19. The sequenced material came from peripheral blood. V is TRBV5-4 and J is TRBJ2-1, with 9 bases fitting TRBD1. This CDR3 reads CASGRRDRVPNEQFF. The CDR3 DNA sequence: TGTGCCAGCGGTCGAAGGGACAGGGTTCCCAATGAGCAGTTCTTC.